Listed here are 10 T cell receptor beta chains from one sample, sequenced in a study of cytomegalovirus exposure and HLA in healthy donors (dated by TCRdb to between 2016 and 2019). The receptor library was made with the immunoSEQ multiplex PCR assay. TCRdb stores this immuneACCESS table with in-frame sequences only. Part of the clones is absent; in the studies checked, under half of the shortfall reflects unresolved V genes, and no reason is known for the rest. The sample table lists 120,000 or so clones, 95% to 96% of them with a count of one. The leading ten clones occupy around 1.7% of the sample. The sequenced material came from PBMCs. These receptors were taken from a man aged 18-30 years in good health and CMV-seronegative.

This clone was observed a single time. This chain connects TRBV28 to TRBJ2-3; 7 bases line up with TRBD2. Trimming took 5 bases from V and 0 from J; bases not matched to a gene: 11. Germline CDR1 MDHEN, CDR2 SYDVKM. The CDR3 runs to 17 residues. CDR3 amino acids: CASSPRGSGLSTDTQYF. The CDR3 DNA sequence: TGTGCCAGCAGTCCCCGTGGTAGCGGGTTAAGCACAGATACGCAGTATTTT.

V and J are TRBV2 and TRBJ2-1, with D possibly matching TRBD2 (6 bases). V lost 6 bases and J lost 0, with 6 bases in between. The germline V gene has CDR1 SNHLY and CDR2 FYNNEI. The CDR3 sequence is 13 residues long. The CDR3 sequence is CASRLASYNEQFF. In DNA form, the CDR3 reads TGTGCCAGCAGACTAGCCTCCTACAATGAGCAGTTCTTC.

This sequence joins TRBV4-3 and TRBJ1-2, with TRBD1 identical over 10 bases. In germline, CDR1 is LGHNA, CDR2 YSLEER. CDR3 length: 13 amino acids. With 2 bases clipped from V and 10 bases from J, the junction kept 4 bases outside the gene matches. The chain's CDR3 is CASSQLGTGVYTF. Written as DNA, the CDR3 is TGCGCCAGCAGCCAACTAGGGACAGGGGTCTACACCTTC.

This rearrangement joins TRBV2 to TRBJ2-1; 9 bases match TRBD2. Germline assignment: CDR1 SNHLY and CDR2 FYNNEI. Trimming cost V 6 bases and J 3 bases; bases outside gene matches: 6. The CDR3 totals 15 residues. This chain's CDR3 is CASRAGTSIYNEQFF. Written as DNA, the CDR3 is TGTGCCAGCAGGGCCGGGACTAGCATCTACAATGAGCAGTTCTTC.

This clone has a single count. The chain employs TRBV30 and TRBJ2-7; 10 nucleotides line up with TRBD2. Germline V CDR1 and CDR2: GTSNPN, SVGIG (reference sequence). V shed 2 bases and J 8 bases; nucleotides not matched to a gene: 18. This CDR3 comprises 17 residues. The CDR3, as DNA: TGTGCCTGGAGTCCAACCCCCTTTAGCGGGAGGAACTTCAAGCAGTACTTC. Translated, it gives CAWSPTPFSGRNFKQYF.

The CDR3, as DNA: TGCGCCAGCATGGCAGGGGCCGGATCTCTACAAGAGACCCAGTACTTC. Residues: CASMAGAGSLQETQYF. J is TRBJ2-5 and V is TRBV5-1; D is possibly TRBD1 (6 bases). The V and J ends lost 6 bases and 2 bases respectively, with 20 bases between them. CDR1 SGHRS and CDR2 YFSETQ come from the germline V gene. The CDR3 is 16 residues long.

V gene TRBV4-3 combines with J gene TRBJ2-1; the match to TRBD2 covers 12 bases. CDR1 and CDR2 (germline): LGHNA, YSLEER. CDR3 length: 18 residues. Unmatched junction bases numbered 10, after V lost 3 bases and J lost 4 bases. The CDR3 region is CASSHNEAGTSGYNEQFF. As DNA, the CDR3 is TGCGCCAGCAGCCACAATGAGGCGGGGACTAGCGGGTACAATGAGCAGTTCTTC.

The chain combines TRBV28 with TRBJ1-5; TRBD1 aligns across 7 bases. The CDR3 runs 13 residues. The V gene end was trimmed by 11 bases and the J gene end by 3 bases; junction bases not matched to a gene: 7. Germline CDR1 reads MDHEN; CDR2 reads SYDVKM. This chain's CDR3 is CAGSTGFNQPQHF. The DNA for the CDR3 is TGTGCCGGCTCGACAGGGTTCAATCAGCCCCAGCATTTT.

The rearrangement joins TRBV6-5 to TRBJ1-2, with 7 nucleotides matching TRBD1. V shed 6 bases, J shed 8 bases, and the junction held 12 bases outside the gene matches. The CDR3 loop spans 14 amino acids. CDR1 is MNHEY and CDR2 is SVGAGI in the germline V gene. The CDR3 reads CASRSTGTAWGYTF. The CDR3 DNA reads TGTGCCAGCAGATCCACCGGGACAGCCTGGGGCTACACCTTC.

The chain links TRBV2 to TRBJ2-1; 13 nucleotides agree with TRBD2. The CDR3 is 15 residues long. Germline V lookup: CDR1 SNHLY, CDR2 FYNNEI. With 8 bases clipped from V and 8 bases from J, the junction kept 9 bases outside the gene matches. The CDR3 sequence is CASARRTSGSDEQFF. CDR3 nucleotides: TGTGCCAGCGCTCGGCGGACTAGCGGGAGCGATGAGCAGTTCTTC.